The next 26 T cell receptor beta chains were all read from a single sample in a study of blood T cell repertoires in COVID-19. The assay was immunoSEQ multiplex PCR, and TCRdb's table has in-frame clones only and misses some. The sample records 98,000 or so clones, 89% being singletons. The sample taken for sequencing was peripheral blood. These receptors came from a man aged 55-75 years with COVID-19, enrolled during active disease.

This clone was detected only once. The chain is built from TRBV6-5 and TRBJ2-2; possibly TRBD2 for D (5 bases). Trimming took off 4 bases at V and 2 bases at J, with 11 bases between the two ends. Germline assignment: CDR1 MNHEY and CDR2 SVGAGI. The CDR3 has 15 amino acids. CDR3 DNA: TGTGCCAGCAGTTGGCGGCGGGCTAACACCGGGGAGCTGTTTTTT. As protein: CASSWRRANTGELFF.

This clone was seen only once. The V call is TRBV6-1, the J call TRBJ1-1; D is possibly TRBD1 (5 bases). V lost 0 bases and J lost 0, with 14 bases in between. There are 17 residues in the CDR3. Germline CDR1 reads MNHNS; CDR2 reads SASEGT. As DNA, the CDR3 is TGTGCCAGCAGTGAAGCGTACAGGCGGTTTATGAACACTGAAGCTTTCTTT. Translating gives CASSEAYRRFMNTEAFF.

The V gene is TRBV10-3, the J gene TRBJ2-5; TRBD1 agrees at 7 bases. Losses at the gene ends were 0 bases for V and 2 bases for J; bases not matched to a gene: 3. CDR3 size: 15 residues. CDR1 is ENHRY, CDR2 SYGVKD, per germline. As DNA, the CDR3 is TGTGCCATCAGTGAGTCCGGGACAGTTCAAGAGACCCAGTACTTC. Residues: CAISESGTVQETQYF.

The sample holds a few counts of this clone. The chain links TRBV29-1 to TRBJ2-1; TRBD1 is a possible D gene (6 bases). The CDR3 extends over 11 amino acids. Deletions cut 8 bases from V and 6 bases from J, with 11 bases between. Germline CDR1 SQVTM, CDR2 ANQGSEA. The CDR3 nucleotides are TGCAGCCCACTACAGGGCAATGAGCAGTTCTTC. As protein: CSPLQGNEQFF.

The CDR3 sequence: CASSLRTSGRINEQFF. The CDR3 DNA reads TGTGCCAGCAGCCTTCGGACTAGCGGGAGAATCAATGAGCAGTTCTTC. The chain joins TRBV5-5 to TRBJ2-1; 13 bases align to TRBD2. The CDR3 sequence is 16 residues long. CDR1 and CDR2 (germline): SGHKS, YYEKEE (reference sequence). V was pared by 4 bases and J by 6 bases, with 7 bases of the junction left unmatched. Based on the CDR3 plus reference TRBV5-5 and TRBJ2-1, the full variable domain is DAGVTQSPTHLIKTRGQQVTLRCSPISGHKSVSWYQQVLGQGPQFIFQYYEKEERGRGNFPDRFSARQFPNYSSELNVNALLLGDSALYLCASSLRTSGRINEQFFGPGTRLTVL.

The chain combines TRBV4-1 with TRBJ1-1; tentatively, D is TRBD1 (5 bases). The CDR3 is made up of 15 amino acids. Germline V CDR1 and CDR2: MGHRA, YSYEKL. Trimming removed 0 bases from V and 5 bases from J, with 13 bases in between. CDR3 sequence (DNA): TGCGCCAGCAGCCAAGAACCCAGGGAAGGGACTGAAGCTTTCTTT. It yields the protein CASSQEPREGTEAFF.

The rearrangement uses TRBV3-1 (or the pseudogene TRBV3-2) and TRBJ2-1, with a possible D match to TRBD2 (6 bases). V lost 0 bases and J lost 6, with 9 bases in between. Germline V gene lookup returns CDR1 LGHDT and CDR2 YNNKEL (reference sequence). There are 14 residues in the CDR3. The DNA of the CDR3 is TGTGCCAGCAGCCAAGATGCGGGAAGCAATGAGCAGTTCTTC. Protein sequence: CASSQDAGSNEQFF.

V usage is TRBV5-1 and J usage is TRBJ1-3, with 9 bases identical to TRBD1. This CDR3 has 16 amino acids. Germline assignment: CDR1 SGHRS and CDR2 YFSETQ. V was pared by 0 bases and J by 0 bases, with 1 base of the junction left unmatched. CDR3 in amino acids: CASSLEGQGSGNTIYF. The CDR3 DNA reads as TGCGCCAGCAGCTTGGAGGGACAGGGCTCTGGAAACACCATATATTTT.

For this clone: Distinct nucleotide sequences in the sample also encode this CDR3. The CDR3 sequence is CASSQDRAIQPQHF. In DNA, the CDR3 is TGTGCCAGCAGCCAAGACAGGGCAATTCAGCCCCAGCATTTT. This sequence joins TRBV3-1 (or the pseudogene TRBV3-2) and TRBJ1-5; tentative D call: TRBD1 (5 bases). The germline V and J ends were trimmed by 0 bases and 6 bases, with 9 bases remaining between them. In germline, CDR1 is LGHDT, CDR2 YNNKEL (reference sequence). CDR3 length: 14 residues.

The rearrangement joins TRBV4-1 to TRBJ1-2; D is unresolved. The CDR3 has 14 residues. The germline gives CDR1 MGHRA, CDR2 YSYEKL. V lost 3 bases to trimming and J lost 8 bases, with 16 bases between them. CDR3 sequence: CASSQPIVRSGYTF. The CDR3 nucleotides read TGCGCCAGCAGCCAGCCTATAGTCAGGTCGGGCTACACCTTC.

CDR3 in DNA: TGTGCCAGTAGTAGATCGCAGGGGCTTTTTGAAAAACTGTTTTTT. This encodes CASSRSQGLFEKLFF. This chain connects TRBV19 to TRBJ1-4; possibly TRBD1 for D (6 bases). This CDR3 has 15 residues. Looked up from germline, CDR1 is LNHDA and CDR2 is SQIVND (reference sequence). V lost 4 bases and J 7 bases, leaving 16 bases between the germline ends.

The V and J genes are TRBV15 and TRBJ2-7; D is undetermined. V lost 4 bases to trimming and J lost 0 bases, with 10 bases between them. CDR3 size: 14 residues. Germline CDR1 and CDR2: LNHNV and YYDKDF (reference sequence). Here the CDR3 DNA reads TGTGCCACCAGCATAGACGGTAGCTCCTACGAGCAGTACTTC. Translated, it gives CATSIDGSSYEQYF.

The rearrangement links TRBV28 to TRBJ2-1, with 8 nucleotides matching TRBD2. V lost 7 bases and J lost 3; bases outside the gene matches: 14. This CDR3 has 17 residues. Germline loops: CDR1 MDHEN, CDR2 SYDVKM. CDR3 nucleotide sequence: TGTGCCAGCACCCTGGGAGGGGTAGCGGGGATCTACAATGAGCAGTTCTTC. It codes for CASTLGGVAGIYNEQFF.

J is TRBJ1-1 and V is TRBV19, with TRBD1 matching 7 bases. CDR3 length equals 14 residues. V gave up 6 bases and J gave up 2 bases; unmatched junction bases: 6. Germline values: CDR1 LNHDA, CDR2 SQIVND (reference sequence). Here the CDR3 reads CASRVRQGNTEAFF. As DNA, the CDR3 is TGTGCCAGTAGAGTGCGACAGGGCAACACTGAAGCTTTCTTT.

The gene calls are TRBV6-4 and TRBJ1-1; TRBD1 might be the D (6 bases). This CDR3 has 16 residues. Trimming removed 4 bases at V and 2 bases at J, with 17 bases between. Germline assignment: CDR1 MRHNA and CDR2 SNTAGT. CDR3 residues: CASSATWTEPNTEAFF. CDR3 nucleotides: TGTGCCAGCAGTGCGACTTGGACAGAGCCCAACACTGAAGCTTTCTTT.

The J gene is TRBJ1-6, the V gene TRBV27; maybe TRBD1 (5 bases). Germline V gene lookup returns CDR1 MNHEY and CDR2 SMNVEV (reference sequence). The CDR3 covers 12 residues. Trimming took off 3 bases at V and 12 bases at J, with 9 bases between the two ends. CDR3 protein: CASSLGGGPLHF. For the CDR3, the DNA is TGTGCCAGCAGTTTGGGGGGAGGACCCCTCCACTTT.

The chain employs TRBV5-1 and TRBJ1-6; 7 bases are shared with TRBD1. Germline assignment: CDR1 SGHRS and CDR2 YFSETQ. V trimming: 2 bases; J trimming: 7 bases; junction bases outside the gene matches: 3. This CDR3 is built from 14 residues. This CDR3 is CASSFGTENSPLHF. Here the CDR3 DNA reads TGCGCCAGCAGCTTCGGGACAGAGAATTCACCCCTCCACTTT.

The chain links TRBV24-1 to TRBJ2-5, with D uncertain. Between the trimmed V and J ends, which lost 0 bases and 5 bases, there was a span of 3 bases. Germline assignment: CDR1 KGHDR and CDR2 SFDVKD. CDR3 length: 12 residues. The CDR3 bases are TGTGCCACCAGTGATTTGCGGGAGACCCAGTACTTC. It yields the protein CATSDLRETQYF.

V gene TRBV5-1 combines with J gene TRBJ2-5; 10 nucleotides match TRBD2. Germline CDR1 SGHRS, CDR2 YFSETQ. The V gene end was trimmed by 4 bases and the J gene end by 5 bases; junction bases not matched to a gene: 5. The CDR3 loop spans 14 amino acids. CDR3 in amino acids: CASSGLAGEETQYF. CDR3 coding DNA: TGCGCCAGCAGCGGCCTAGCGGGAGAGGAGACCCAGTACTTC.

The chain recombines TRBV4-1 with TRBJ1-6; no firm D call. The CDR3 is 17 amino acids. Trimming cost V 1 base and J 8 bases, with 18 bases left between them. The germline gives CDR1 MGHRA, CDR2 YSYEKL. The CDR3 region is CASSQGRARSPYSPLHF. The CDR3 nucleotides are TGCGCCAGCAGCCAAGGGAGGGCCCGCAGCCCATATTCACCCCTCCACTTT.

J is TRBJ1-5 and V is TRBV4-1; TRBD1 aligns across 7 bases. The CDR3 covers 17 residues. The germline V gene has CDR1 MGHRA and CDR2 YSYEKL. J gave up 4 bases and V 2 bases, and 11 bases lay outside the gene matches. The CDR3 is CASSQFPARQGNQPQHF. The CDR3, as DNA: TGCGCCAGCAGCCAATTCCCCGCTAGACAGGGAAATCAGCCCCAGCATTTT.

The chain has TRBV11-2 and TRBJ2-7; D is unresolved. The CDR3 extends over 11 amino acids. V was clipped by 4 bases and J by 3 bases, with 4 bases between them. Germline loops: CDR1 SGHAT, CDR2 FQNNGV. CDR3 sequence: CASSSFYEQYF. For the CDR3, the DNA is TGTGCCAGCAGCTCCTTCTACGAGCAGTACTTC.

A single count supports this clone. The chain links TRBV19 to TRBJ1-5; 8 positions agree with TRBD1. Germline loops: CDR1 LNHDA, CDR2 SQIVND (reference sequence). J was trimmed by 6 bases and V by 6 bases; bases with no gene match: 10. CDR3 length: 15 residues. The CDR3 reads CASRRTGYLRQPQHF. CDR3 bases: TGTGCCAGTAGAAGGACAGGGTATCTACGTCAGCCCCAGCATTTT.

This clone appeared once. This sequence joins TRBV13 and TRBJ2-2, with a possible D match to TRBD1 (6 bases). This CDR3 has 17 residues. Deletions cut 2 bases from V and 3 bases from J, with 16 bases between. CDR1 and CDR2 (germline): PRHDT, FYEKMQ (reference sequence). The CDR3 loop reads CASSLSATQGDTGELFF. In DNA form, the CDR3 reads TGTGCCAGCAGCTTATCGGCTACACAGGGAGACACCGGGGAGCTGTTTTTT.

CDR3 nucleotide sequence: TGTGCCACCAAACTCCGAGGGCCATTTACTACCGCCGGACAGCCAGATAATTCACCCCTCCACTTT. Translated, it gives CATKLRGPFTTAGQPDNSPLHF. This chain uses TRBV24-1 with TRBJ1-6, with a possible D match to TRBD1 (6 bases). The V end was cut by 8 bases, the J end by 5 bases, with 36 bases between. The CDR3 runs 22 residues. Germline loops: CDR1 KGHDR, CDR2 SFDVKD.

The chain is built from TRBV4-1 and TRBJ1-1; D is uncertain. This CDR3 comprises 14 residues. The V end lost 2 bases, the J end lost 4 bases, and 11 bases lay between the germline ends. Per the germline V gene, CDR1 is MGHRA and CDR2 is YSYEKL. The chain's CDR3 is CASSQRGPGTEAFF. CDR3 sequence (DNA): TGCGCCAGCAGCCAAAGAGGCCCGGGCACTGAAGCTTTCTTT.